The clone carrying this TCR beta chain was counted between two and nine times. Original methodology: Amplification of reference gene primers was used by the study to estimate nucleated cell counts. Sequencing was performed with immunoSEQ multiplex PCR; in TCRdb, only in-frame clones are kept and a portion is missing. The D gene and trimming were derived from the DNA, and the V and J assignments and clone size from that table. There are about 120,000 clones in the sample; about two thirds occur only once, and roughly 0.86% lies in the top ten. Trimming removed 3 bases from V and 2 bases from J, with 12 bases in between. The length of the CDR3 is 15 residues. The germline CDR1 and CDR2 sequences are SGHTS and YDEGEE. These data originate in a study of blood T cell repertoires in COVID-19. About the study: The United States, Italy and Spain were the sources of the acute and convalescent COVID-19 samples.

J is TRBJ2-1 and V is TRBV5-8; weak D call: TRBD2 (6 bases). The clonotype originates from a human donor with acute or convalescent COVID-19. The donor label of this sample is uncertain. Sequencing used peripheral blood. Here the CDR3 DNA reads TGTGCCAGCAGCTCCGGAGGGGTCCCCTACAATGAGCAGTTCTTC. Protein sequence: CASSSGGVPYNEQFF.